The 25 T cell receptor beta chains in this list originate from one sample, sequenced in a study of radiotherapy plus CTLA-4 blockade in lung cancer. TCRdb keeps only in-frame clones here, not all; method: immunoSEQ multiplex PCR. Here the sample spans some 92,000 clones, around 86% being singletons. Sequencing used peripheral blood, obtained from a patient treated with radiotherapy plus ipilimumab. Receptors originate from a human donor with non-small cell lung cancer who had a partial response to radiotherapy plus ipilimumab.

The rearrangement uses TRBV25-1 and TRBJ2-5; 10 nucleotides match TRBD1. The CDR3 consists of 15 residues. After removal of 7 bases from V and 5 bases from J, the junction contained 10 bases not matched to a gene. Germline CDR1 MGHDK, CDR2 SYGVNS. The CDR3 DNA sequence: TGTGCCAGCATCGGGGGGACAGGGGTTATGGAGACCCAGTACTTC. It specifies CASIGGTGVMETQYF. Full variable domain (outside the CDR3, taken from reference TRBV25-1 and TRBJ2-5): EADIYQTPRYLVIGTGKKITLECSQTMGHDKMYWYQQDPGMELHLIHYSYGVNSTEKGDLSSESTVSRIRTEHFPLTLESARPSHTSQYLCASIGGTGVMETQYFGPGTRLLVL.

This chain joins TRBV7-3 and TRBJ1-1, with 7 bases aligning to TRBD1. Germline lookup yields CDR1 SGHTA and CDR2 FQGTGA. The CDR3 extends over 12 amino acids. The J segment lost 8 bases and the V segment lost 5 bases, leaving 5 bases of the junction unmatched. The CDR3 protein is CASSDRQGEAFF. The CDR3 DNA is TGTGCCAGCAGCGACCGACAGGGCGAAGCTTTCTTT.

J is TRBJ2-3 and V is TRBV6-6, with 9 bases lining up with TRBD2. This CDR3 comprises 16 residues. J was trimmed by 1 base and V by 0 bases; bases with no gene match: 2. CDR1 and CDR2 from the germline V gene are MNHNY and SVGAGI (reference sequence). DNA for the CDR3: TGTGCCAGCAGTTACTCTAGCGGGAGCGGCACAGATACGCAGTATTTT. Protein sequence: CASSYSSGSGTDTQYF.

The chain has TRBV5-5 and TRBJ1-1; D unresolved. Trimming removed 0 bases at V and 2 bases at J, with 8 bases between. From germline, CDR1 is SGHKS and CDR2 YYEKEE (reference sequence). The CDR3 covers 14 residues. CDR3 protein: CASSLGTGNTEAFF. The CDR3 DNA reads TGTGCCAGCAGCTTGGGGACGGGAAACACTGAAGCTTTCTTT.

The rearrangement joins TRBV7-9 to TRBJ2-5, with D perhaps matching TRBD1 (6 bases). Near its end, the DNA agrees better with TRBJ2-7, so the J call may be wrong. Germline V lookup: CDR1 SEHNR, CDR2 FQNEAQ (reference sequence). The CDR3 runs to 13 residues. CDR3 protein: CASSTGISYEQYF. In DNA form, the CDR3 reads TGTGCCAGCAGTACAGGGATCTCCTACGAGCAGTACTTC.

This chain joins TRBV5-1 and TRBJ2-2; TRBD2 agrees at 13 bases. The CDR3 loop spans 15 amino acids. The trim removed 4 bases at V and 3 bases at J, leaving 0 bases unmatched. Germline V lookup: CDR1 SGHRS, CDR2 YFSETQ. CDR3 coding DNA: TGCGCCAGCAGCGGACTAGCGGGAGACACCGGGGAGCTGTTTTTT. Its protein product is CASSGLAGDTGELFF.

The chain uses TRBV9 and TRBJ2-1; D is perhaps TRBD2 (5 bases). CDR1 and CDR2 (germline): SGDLS, YYNGEE. CDR3 size: 14 residues. The V and J ends lost 0 bases and 6 bases respectively, with 10 bases between them. The CDR3 DNA follows: TGTGCCAGCAGCGTAGCTACCCGGGGCAATGAGCAGTTCTTC. Its protein product is CASSVATRGNEQFF.

This clone has just one count. This chain connects TRBV12-5 to TRBJ2-5, with 11 bases aligning to TRBD1. Germline trimming cut 2 bases from V and 4 bases from J; bases unmatched to any gene: 9. The V gene's germline CDR1 is LGHNT and CDR2 FRNRAP. The CDR3 consists of 17 residues. The CDR3 DNA sequence: TGTGCTAGTGGTTTGACCCGGACAGGGGGCCTAGGAGAGACCCAGTACTTC. Protein: CASGLTRTGGLGETQYF.

The V call is TRBV9, the J call TRBJ2-3; TRBD2 matches at 13 bases. The CDR3 loop spans 15 amino acids. Trimming at V came to 4 bases and at J to 5 bases, leaving 4 bases not matched to a gene. CDR1 is SGDLS and CDR2 is YYNGEE in the germline V gene. CDR3 amino acids: CASSRLAGGVDTQYF. For the CDR3, the DNA is TGTGCCAGCAGCCGACTAGCGGGAGGTGTAGATACGCAGTATTTT.

V usage is TRBV2 and J usage is TRBJ2-7; TRBD2 aligns across 9 bases. Germline CDR1 is SNHLY and CDR2 is FYNNEI. Trimming at V came to 2 bases and at J to 4 bases, leaving 12 bases not matched to a gene. The CDR3 has 17 residues. The CDR3 sequence is CASSETSGGLARYEQYF. In DNA form, the CDR3 reads TGTGCCAGCAGTGAAACTAGTGGCGGACTAGCGAGATACGAGCAGTACTTC.

This clone was seen a handful of times. V and J are TRBV7-3 and TRBJ2-3, with 7 bases aligning to TRBD1. This CDR3 is 15 amino acids long. Germline values: CDR1 SGHTA, CDR2 FQGTGA. V gave up 5 bases and J gave up 5 bases; unmatched junction bases: 10. This CDR3 reads CASSRQGGRGDTQYF. CDR3 bases: TGTGCCAGCAGCCGACAGGGCGGTAGGGGAGATACGCAGTATTTT.

The J gene is TRBJ2-5, the V gene TRBV28, with TRBD1 identical over 7 bases. Unmatched junction bases numbered 10, after V lost 4 bases and J lost 5 bases. The CDR3 is made up of 15 amino acids. Germline CDR1 is MDHEN and CDR2 is SYDVKM. The CDR3 here is CASSYPGPGQETQYF. The CDR3 DNA reads TGTGCCAGCAGTTACCCGGGCCCGGGACAGGAGACCCAGTACTTC.

The chain uses TRBV10-1 and TRBJ2-1, with 15 bases identical to TRBD2. Germline V lookup: CDR1 WNHNN, CDR2 SYGVQD (reference sequence). The CDR3 has 20 amino acids. With 2 bases clipped from V and 4 bases from J, the junction kept 12 bases outside the gene matches. CDR3 in amino acids: CASSETPGLAGGYYYNEQFF. The DNA of the CDR3 is TGCGCCAGCAGTGAGACGCCGGGACTAGCGGGAGGTTACTATTACAATGAGCAGTTCTTC.

The V gene is TRBV10-3, the J gene TRBJ1-1, with D perhaps TRBD1 (5 bases). CDR3 length: 14 amino acids. The V end lost 2 bases, the J end lost 5 bases, and 12 bases lay between the germline ends. Germline CDR1 ENHRY, CDR2 SYGVKD. CDR3 residues: CAISERGVFTEAFF. DNA for the CDR3: TGTGCCATCAGTGAGCGGGGGGTTTTTACTGAAGCTTTCTTT.

The V gene is TRBV7-9, the J gene TRBJ2-7, with 9 bases fitting TRBD1. CDR1 SEHNR and CDR2 FQNEAQ come from the germline V gene (reference sequence). The CDR3 is made up of 17 amino acids. The ends lost 5 bases at V and 1 base at J; junction bases unmatched: 12. CDR3 bases: TGTGCCAGCAGCCCAGGGACAGGGAACATCTTGTCCTACGAGCAGTACTTC. Translated, it gives CASSPGTGNILSYEQYF.

This rearrangement joins TRBV28 to TRBJ1-2, with D perhaps matching TRBD1 (5 bases). The V and J ends lost 6 bases and 8 bases respectively, with 16 bases between them. Germline V CDR1 and CDR2: MDHEN, SYDVKM. The CDR3 spans 13 residues. The CDR3 bases are TGTGCCAGCAGCCCTTCTCAGGGAAGGGGCTACACCTTC. Protein: CASSPSQGRGYTF.

This clone has a handful of counts. The genes are TRBV7-2 and TRBJ2-2; D uncertain. The CDR3 totals 19 residues. The germline V gene encodes CDR1 SGHTA and CDR2 FQGNSA. V lost 1 base, J lost 0 bases, and 18 bases lay in between. The CDR3: CASSLVPVGPGTNTGELFF. The CDR3 DNA reads TGTGCCAGCAGCTTAGTCCCCGTTGGGCCAGGCACGAACACCGGGGAGCTGTTTTTT.

The CDR3 spells CASSLGTGGVSEKLFF. CDR3 nucleotides: TGTGCCAGCAGCTTAGGGACAGGAGGTGTGAGCGAAAAACTGTTTTTT. The rearrangement uses TRBV7-8 and TRBJ1-4; 7 positions match TRBD1. Per germline, CDR1 SGHVS and CDR2 FQNEAQ. J was trimmed by 8 bases and V by 1 base; bases with no gene match: 10. This CDR3 spans 16 amino acids.

This chain uses TRBV28 with TRBJ1-3; 7 positions agree with TRBD1. Per germline, CDR1 MDHEN and CDR2 SYDVKM. Losses at the gene ends were 3 bases for V and 0 bases for J; bases not matched to a gene: 5. The CDR3 totals 16 residues. CDR3 loop: CASSFAGGHSGNTIYF. CDR3 DNA: TGTGCCAGCAGTTTTGCAGGGGGGCACTCTGGAAACACCATATATTTT.

The CDR3 DNA reads as TGTGCCAGCTCACTACTAGCGGGACGATCGAACACCGGGGAGCTGTTTTTT. It yields the protein CASSLLAGRSNTGELFF. The J gene is TRBJ2-2, the V gene TRBV18, with 10 nucleotides matching TRBD2. Trimming took 4 bases from V and 0 from J; bases not matched to a gene: 5. The germline CDR1 and CDR2 sequences are KGHSH and LQKENI. This CDR3 comprises 17 residues.

The gene calls are TRBV9 and TRBJ2-5; tentatively, D is TRBD2 (6 bases). The CDR3 sequence is 14 residues long. Trimming cost V 4 bases and J 2 bases, with 12 bases left between them. From germline, CDR1 is SGDLS and CDR2 YYNGEE. The CDR3 is CASSTRGTQETQYF. CDR3 DNA: TGTGCCAGCAGCACACGGGGGACTCAAGAGACCCAGTACTTC.

The rearrangement joins TRBV9 to TRBJ2-5; D perhaps matches TRBD2 (5 bases). This CDR3 is built from 15 residues. CDR1 SGDLS and CDR2 YYNGEE come from the germline V gene. V gave up 4 bases and J gave up 2 bases, with 15 bases separating them. In nucleotides, the CDR3 is TGTGCCAGCAGCCCGATTTCAGGACTTCAAGAGACCCAGTACTTC. Translation: CASSPISGLQETQYF.

The chain recombines TRBV7-9 with TRBJ2-7; TRBD2 aligns across 8 bases. The CDR3 sequence is 15 residues long. Germline trimming cut 3 bases from V and 7 bases from J; bases unmatched to any gene: 11. Germline assignment: CDR1 SEHNR and CDR2 FQNEAQ (reference sequence). DNA of the CDR3: TGTGCCAGCAGCTTGAATCCAGCGGGAGCCGAAGAGCAGTACTTC. Protein sequence: CASSLNPAGAEEQYF.

This clone occurred a few times. The V and J genes are TRBV19 and TRBJ2-1, with TRBD2 matching 11 bases. CDR1 LNHDA and CDR2 SQIVND come from the germline V gene (reference sequence). V dropped 3 bases and J dropped 0; count of bases not matched to a gene: 10. There are 19 residues in the CDR3. The CDR3 coding sequence is TGTGCCAGTAGTATGCGAGCGACTAGCGGGGCAAGCTCCTACAATGAGCAGTTCTTC. It codes for CASSMRATSGASSYNEQFF.

V gene TRBV29-1 combines with J gene TRBJ2-7; 7 nucleotides align to TRBD1. V shed 7 bases, J shed 2 bases, and the junction held 5 bases outside the gene matches. CDR3 length: 12 amino acids. Germline-derived CDR1 and CDR2 are SQVTM and ANQGSEA. This CDR3 reads CSAGTDTYEQYF. CDR3 nucleotide sequence: TGCAGCGCCGGGACAGATACCTACGAGCAGTACTTC.